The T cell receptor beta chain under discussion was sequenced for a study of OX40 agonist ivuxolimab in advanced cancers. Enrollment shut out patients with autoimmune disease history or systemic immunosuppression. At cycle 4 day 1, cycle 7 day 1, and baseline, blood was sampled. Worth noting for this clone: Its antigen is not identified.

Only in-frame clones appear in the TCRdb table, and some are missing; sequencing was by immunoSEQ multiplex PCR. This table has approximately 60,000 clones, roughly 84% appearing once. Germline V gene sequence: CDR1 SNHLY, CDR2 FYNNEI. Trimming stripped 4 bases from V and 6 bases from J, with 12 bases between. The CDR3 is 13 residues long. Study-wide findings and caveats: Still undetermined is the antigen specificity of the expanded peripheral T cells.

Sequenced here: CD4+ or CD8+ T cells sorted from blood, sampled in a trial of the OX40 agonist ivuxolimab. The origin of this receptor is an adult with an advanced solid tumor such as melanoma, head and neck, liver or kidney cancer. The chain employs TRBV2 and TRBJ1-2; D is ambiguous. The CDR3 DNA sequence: TGTGCCAGCAGTGTAATGGTAGCTCATGGCTACACCTTC. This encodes CASSVMVAHGYTF.